Listed here is a single TCR beta chain. TCRdb processed the RT-PCR reads anew with MiXCR; each CDR3 protein has one entry. The sample consists of about 680,000 distinct CDR3 sequences, approximately 15% of them appearing once. CDR1 and CDR2 (germline): KGHSH, LQKENI. The CDR3 runs to 14 residues. V gave up 6 bases and J gave up 4 bases; unmatched junction bases: 9. Sequences were obtained from memory CD4+ T cells from blood. The chain has TRBV18 and TRBJ2-7, with 7 bases matching TRBD1. This receptor was taken from a female donor in good health, serving as a healthy control. The CDR3 DNA follows: TGTGCCAGCTCGCCCGACAGGGTGAGGTACGAGCAGTACTTC. Translating gives CASSPDRVRYEQYF.